These 27 T cell receptor beta chains came from one sample sequenced in a study of blood T cell repertoires in COVID-19. Sequenced by immunoSEQ multiplex PCR; TCRdb stores in-frame clones only, minus some. The profile shows roughly 230,000 clones, roughly nine tenths of them singletons. Source material: peripheral blood. Every receptor here comes from a woman between 40 and 55 years old who had recovered from COVID-19.

The gene calls are TRBV13 and TRBJ1-3; perhaps TRBD1 as D (5 bases). This CDR3 spans 15 amino acids. Germline V gene sequence: CDR1 PRHDT, CDR2 FYEKMQ (reference sequence). V lost 8 bases and J 3 bases, leaving 17 bases between the germline ends. The CDR3 DNA sequence: TGTGCCAGCGCTTCACCCCAGGGTTTTGGAAACACCATATATTTT. Its protein product is CASASPQGFGNTIYF.

The gene calls are TRBV28 and TRBJ2-1; 8 bases fit TRBD2. Germline V gives CDR1 MDHEN, CDR2 SYDVKM. There are 16 residues in the CDR3. J lost 7 bases, V lost 6 bases, and 14 bases had no gene match. DNA of the CDR3: TGTGCCAGCAGCCCCCCCGGGGGGGGCTCGGGGAATGAGCAGTTCTTC. Its protein product is CASSPPGGGSGNEQFF. The entire variable domain, with the rest obtained from reference TRBV28 and TRBJ2-1, is as follows: DVKVTQSSRYLVKRTGEKVFLECVQDMDHENMFWYRQDPGLGLRLIYFSYDVKMKEKGDIPEGYSVSREKKERFSLILESASTNQTSMYLCASSPPGGGSGNEQFFGPGTRLTVL.

Here the CDR3 DNA reads TGTGCCAGTAGCAGGACAGGGTTCCAAGAGACCCAGTACTTC. Amino acid sequence: CASSRTGFQETQYF. The chain employs TRBV19 and TRBJ2-5; 8 nucleotides agree with TRBD1. Germline V gives CDR1 LNHDA, CDR2 SQIVND (reference sequence). V shed 6 bases, J shed 1 base, and the junction held 4 bases outside the gene matches. The CDR3 spans 14 residues.

This clone was seen a single time. The chain links TRBV30 to TRBJ1-2, with D unclear. Deletions cut 2 bases from V and 8 bases from J, with 9 bases between. CDR3 length: 11 amino acids. Germline V CDR1 and CDR2: GTSNPN, SVGIG (reference sequence). The chain's CDR3 is CAWSRGSGYTF. The CDR3 nucleotides are TGTGCCTGGAGTCGGGGTAGCGGCTACACCTTC. The full variable domain, rest sourced from reference TRBV30 and TRBJ1-2, is SQTIHQWPATLVQPVGSPLSLECTVEGTSNPNLYWYRQAAGRGLQLLFYSVGIGQISSEVPQNLSASRPQDRQFILSSKKLLLSDSGFYLCAWSRGSGYTFGSGTRLTVV.

V usage is TRBV28 and J usage is TRBJ2-1; D is possibly TRBD1 (5 bases). The ends were cut back, 4 bases at V and 2 bases at J, with 15 bases in the middle. CDR3 size: 16 residues. Germline loops: CDR1 MDHEN, CDR2 SYDVKM. Written as DNA, the CDR3 is TGTGCCAGCAGTTCCTCAGGGCTAGGTGCCTACAATGAGCAGTTCTTC. Translation gives CASSSSGLGAYNEQFF.

This clone was recorded a few times. This chain connects TRBV27 to TRBJ1-5, with D possibly TRBD1 on 5 matching bases. From germline, CDR1 is MNHEY and CDR2 SMNVEV (reference sequence). V was pared by 7 bases and J by 8 bases, with 18 bases between. This CDR3 is 14 amino acids long. CDR3 DNA: TGTGCCAGCACCCCAGTCGGGGGAGGGGAGCCCCAGCATTTT. This codes for CASTPVGGGEPQHF.

This chain joins TRBV9 and TRBJ2-3; 7 positions agree with TRBD2. The germline V gene has CDR1 SGDLS and CDR2 YYNGEE. CDR3 length equals 15 residues. Trimming took 0 bases from V and 3 from J; bases not matched to a gene: 4. Here the CDR3 DNA reads TGTGCCAGCAGCGTAGGAGGGAGGGAGACAGATACGCAGTATTTT. Amino acid sequence: CASSVGGRETDTQYF.

The genes are TRBV19 and TRBJ1-1, with unresolved D. In germline, CDR1 is LNHDA, CDR2 SQIVND (reference sequence). With 7 bases removed from V and 5 bases from J, the gap between germline ends came to 20 bases. This CDR3 is 15 amino acids long. This chain's CDR3 is CASTTSTPRETEAFF. Here the CDR3 DNA reads TGTGCCAGTACCACTTCGACCCCGCGGGAAACTGAAGCTTTCTTT. The variable domain in full, with the rest retrieved from reference TRBV19 and TRBJ1-1, is DGGITQSPKYLFRKEGQNVTLSCEQNLNHDAMYWYRQDPGQGLRLIYYSQIVNDFQKGDIAEGYSVSREKKESFPLTVTSAQKNPTAFYLCASTTSTPRETEAFFGQGTRLTVV.

This sequence joins TRBV7-9 and TRBJ1-2, with a possible D match to TRBD1 (6 bases). Per the germline V gene, CDR1 is SEHNR and CDR2 is FQNEAQ (reference sequence). This CDR3 is 17 amino acids long. Trimming removed 5 bases at V and 0 bases at J, with 19 bases between. The CDR3 spells CASSPPTGNSANYGYTF. In DNA form, the CDR3 reads TGTGCCAGCAGCCCCCCGACAGGAAACTCAGCTAACTATGGCTACACCTTC.

The V call is TRBV24-1, the J call TRBJ2-1; 12 nucleotides align to TRBD2. Germline assignment: CDR1 KGHDR and CDR2 SFDVKD. The CDR3 consists of 17 residues. The junction had 13 bases not matched to a gene; V was cut back by 4 bases and J by 10 bases. The CDR3 nucleotides are TGTGCCACCAGTGAGACACAAGGACTAGCGGGGACCGGAGAGCAGTTCTTC. Translation: CATSETQGLAGTGEQFF.

This chain uses TRBV30 with TRBJ2-2, with D hard to call. The germline CDR1 and CDR2 sequences are GTSNPN and SVGIG (reference sequence). Trimming left V 5 bases short and J 3 bases short, with 10 bases between. The CDR3 covers 13 residues. This CDR3 reads CAWGGGYTGELFF. The CDR3 nucleotides read TGTGCCTGGGGTGGCGGTTACACCGGGGAGCTGTTTTTT. The entire variable domain, with the rest obtained from reference TRBV30 and TRBJ2-2, is as follows: SQTIHQWPATLVQPVGSPLSLECTVEGTSNPNLYWYRQAAGRGLQLLFYSVGIGQISSEVPQNLSASRPQDRQFILSSKKLLLSDSGFYLCAWGGGYTGELFFGEGSRLTVL.

The chain carries TRBV13 and TRBJ2-7; tentatively, D is TRBD2 (5 bases). V lost 3 bases to trimming and J lost 3 bases, with 18 bases between them. The germline V gene encodes CDR1 PRHDT and CDR2 FYEKMQ (reference sequence). The length of the CDR3 is 16 residues. CDR3 DNA: TGTGCCAGCAGCTTGTTTGCGGAAACTAGGGACTACGAGCAGTACTTC. It specifies CASSLFAETRDYEQYF.

This chain uses TRBV10-2 with TRBJ1-4, with TRBD1 matching over 7 bases. The CDR3 spans 15 residues. Trimming removed 3 bases from V and 5 bases from J; junction bases left unmatched: 6. The V gene's germline CDR1 is WSHSY and CDR2 SAAADI. For the CDR3, the DNA is TGCGCCAGCAGTGATCCGACAGGGACGAATGAAAAACTGTTTTTT. Translating gives CASSDPTGTNEKLFF.

J is TRBJ1-3 and V is TRBV6-6; no reliable D call. V lost 3 bases to trimming and J lost 0 bases, with 9 bases between them. The germline CDR1 and CDR2 sequences are MNHNY and SVGAGI (reference sequence). The CDR3 is made up of 15 amino acids. CDR3 coding DNA: TGTGCCAGCAGTTATAGCACCAGCTCTGGAAACACCATATATTTT. It specifies CASSYSTSSGNTIYF.

V usage is TRBV4-2 and J usage is TRBJ1-1; D gene ambiguous. The V gene lost 1 base and the J gene lost 3 bases, with 12 bases spanning the gap. Germline lookup yields CDR1 LGHNA and CDR2 YNFKEQ. This CDR3 contains 15 residues. CDR3 coding DNA: TGTGCCAGCAGCCAAGCTCTCCCGGGTGACACTGAAGCTTTCTTT. Translation: CASSQALPGDTEAFF.

The chain uses TRBV5-1 and TRBJ2-5; 11 nucleotides line up with TRBD2. The V gene end was trimmed by 1 base and the J gene end by 5 bases; junction bases not matched to a gene: 7. The length of the CDR3 is 16 residues. The V gene's germline CDR1 is SGHRS and CDR2 YFSETQ. The CDR3 bases are TGCGCCAGCAGCTTGTTGCTAGCGGGAGGTGGGGAGACCCAGTACTTC. Encoded protein: CASSLLLAGGGETQYF.

This clone is a singleton in its sample. The chain uses TRBV10-3 and TRBJ2-7; a possible D gene is TRBD2 (5 bases). Germline V lookup: CDR1 ENHRY, CDR2 SYGVKD. The V end was cut by 0 bases, the J end by 1 base, with 16 bases between. This CDR3 has 17 residues. The CDR3 coding sequence is TGTGCCATCAGTGAGTCGTCGGGAAACCATTATTCCTACGAGCAGTACTTC. Its translation: CAISESSGNHYSYEQYF.

The chain is built from TRBV9 and TRBJ2-1, with 8 bases that match TRBD2. This CDR3 is 14 amino acids long. The V segment lost 6 bases and the J segment 9 bases; nucleotides outside the gene matches: 11. Germline V lookup: CDR1 SGDLS, CDR2 YYNGEE. The CDR3 region has the DNA TGTGCCAGCACACTAGCGGACAGCGGCGCTGAGCAGTTCTTC. It specifies CASTLADSGAEQFF.

The V gene is TRBV5-1, the J gene TRBJ1-2; TRBD1 matches at 9 bases. Germline CDR1 reads SGHRS; CDR2 reads YFSETQ. The V and J ends lost 4 bases and 3 bases, in that order; junction bases with no gene match: 7. This CDR3 contains 15 residues. CDR3 sequence reads: CASSHGTGRDYGYTF. The CDR3 nucleotides are TGCGCCAGCAGCCACGGGACAGGGAGAGACTATGGCTACACCTTC.

The chain recombines TRBV9 with TRBJ2-3, with D possibly being TRBD2 (6 bases). CDR1 is SGDLS, CDR2 YYNGEE, per germline. Between the trimmed V and J ends, which lost 5 bases and 2 bases, there was a span of 15 bases. CDR3 length: 15 residues. CDR3 loop: CASRRAGSNTDTQYF. Here the CDR3 DNA reads TGTGCCAGCAGGAGGGCGGGATCCAACACAGATACGCAGTATTTT.

The V gene is TRBV18, the J gene TRBJ1-4, with 7 nucleotides matching TRBD1. V trimming: 0 bases; J trimming: 4 bases; junction bases outside the gene matches: 2. The CDR3 runs to 15 residues. Germline V gives CDR1 KGHSH, CDR2 LQKENI. CDR3 DNA sequence: TGTGCCAGCTCACCACCGACAGGGCTTAATGAAAAACTGTTTTTT. It encodes CASSPPTGLNEKLFF.

The chain employs TRBV6-5 and TRBJ2-5; TRBD2 might be the D (6 bases). Germline V gene lookup returns CDR1 MNHEY and CDR2 SVGAGI. V shed 6 bases and J shed 5 bases, with 13 bases lying between them. CDR3 length: 13 amino acids. CDR3 amino acids: CASRSGEWETQYF. In DNA form, the CDR3 reads TGTGCCAGCAGATCGGGAGAATGGGAGACCCAGTACTTC.

Written as DNA, the CDR3 is TGTGCCAGCACCCTAACCGGGACAGGGGGCGCGGACGGCTACACCTTC. Protein: CASTLTGTGGADGYTF. The rearrangement links TRBV28 to TRBJ1-2, with TRBD1 matching 12 bases. Germline V lookup: CDR1 MDHEN, CDR2 SYDVKM. The CDR3 spans 16 residues. After removal of 7 bases from V and 8 bases from J, the junction contained 14 bases not matched to a gene.

This clone has just a few counts. V usage is TRBV13 and J usage is TRBJ2-2, with 11 bases fitting TRBD2. V dropped 4 bases and J dropped 4; count of bases not matched to a gene: 5. The CDR3 is 16 amino acids. CDR1 is PRHDT, CDR2 FYEKMQ, per germline (reference sequence). The CDR3 nucleotides are TGTGCCAGCAGCTGGACTAGCGGGTTATCCACCGGGGAGCTGTTTTTT. Encoded protein: CASSWTSGLSTGELFF.

The chain carries TRBV5-4 and TRBJ1-4, with D perhaps matching TRBD1 (5 bases). Trimming shortened V by 3 bases and J by 8 bases, and 17 bases separated the two germline ends. This CDR3 has 15 amino acids. Germline lookup yields CDR1 SGHNT and CDR2 YYREEE (reference sequence). The CDR3 spells CASSSAMGPEEKLFF. The CDR3 coding sequence is TGTGCCAGCAGCTCGGCGATGGGGCCGGAGGAAAAACTGTTTTTT.

The chain links TRBV4-2 to TRBJ2-6; 9 bases map to TRBD1. This CDR3 spans 20 amino acids. Germline V CDR1 and CDR2: LGHNA, YNFKEQ. After removal of 1 base from V and 4 bases from J, the junction contained 14 bases not matched to a gene. In DNA form, the CDR3 reads TGTGCCAGCAGCCAAGTTCTTCGGGACAGGGAGATCTGGGGGGCCAACGTCCTGACTTTC. Its protein product is CASSQVLRDREIWGANVLTF.

V gene TRBV28 combines with J gene TRBJ1-1, with a possible D match to TRBD1 (6 bases). The germline V gene has CDR1 MDHEN and CDR2 SYDVKM. This CDR3 is 13 amino acids long. Between the trimmed V and J ends, which lost 1 base and 10 bases, there was a span of 13 bases. The CDR3 sequence is CASSLLKGGGAFF. CDR3 bases: TGTGCCAGCAGTTTATTGAAGGGGGGGGGAGCTTTCTTT.